A single sample gave rise to the 26 T cell receptor beta chains below, sequenced in a study of identical twins listed by TCRdb under 2016. Libraries were constructed by 5' RACE. These reads were obtained on an Illumina HiSeq 2000. TCRdb reprocessing: public reads trimmed at Q25 with fastp, clones called with MiXCR, in-frame beta chains kept. A single entry per CDR3 protein holds the most common genes and DNA from its merged rows. This sample is represented by approximately 230,000 distinct CDR3 sequences; roughly 7.1% of them were singletons. Approximately 15% of the sample is in the top ten clones. These sequences were also reported in another study, on T cells expressing NK-cell markers.

Sequenced sample: CD8+ T cells sorted from blood. These receptors were collected from a woman aged 18-30 years in good health.

J is TRBJ1-1 and V is TRBV6-2 or TRBV6-3, with a possible D match to TRBD1 (6 bases). Per the germline V gene, CDR1 is MNHEY and CDR2 is SVGEGT. V lost 7 bases and J lost 1, with 10 bases in between. The CDR3 sequence is 13 residues long. The CDR3 reads CASTRGQNTEAFF. The DNA of the CDR3 is TGTGCCAGCACCCGGGGACAGAACACTGAAGCTTTCTTT.

V gene TRBV5-1 combines with J gene TRBJ2-2; D is ambiguous. The germline gives CDR1 SGHRS, CDR2 YFSETQ. The V end was cut by 0 bases, the J end by 5 bases, with 8 bases between. The CDR3 spans 14 residues. CDR3 nucleotide sequence: TGCGCCAGCAGCTTGGCAGTAGGGACCGGGGAGCTGTTTTTT. Translated: CASSLAVGTGELFF.

This clonotype was picked up a small number of times. The genes are TRBV11-3 and TRBJ2-1; D is unclear. V lost 3 bases, J lost 8 bases, and 11 bases lay in between. The CDR3 length is 13 residues. Looked up from germline, CDR1 is SGHNT and CDR2 is YENEEA. The chain's CDR3 is CASSFARPHEQFF. CDR3 in DNA: TGTGCCAGCAGCTTCGCTAGGCCCCATGAGCAGTTCTTC.

This chain uses TRBV11-2 with TRBJ2-3; 7 nucleotides align to TRBD1. The CDR3 runs to 14 residues. V trimming: 5 bases; J trimming: 5 bases; junction bases outside the gene matches: 7. From germline, CDR1 is SGHAT and CDR2 FQNNGV. As DNA, the CDR3 is TGTGCCAGCAGCGGCGGACAGGTAGAAGATACGCAGTATTTT. Translation gives CASSGGQVEDTQYF.

The chain combines TRBV12-3 or TRBV12-4 with TRBJ2-1; no firm D call. The V end lost 3 bases, the J end lost 10 bases, and 10 bases lay between the germline ends. The CDR3 loop spans 12 amino acids. The CDR3 spells CASSFNPREQFF. CDR3 bases: TGTGCCAGCAGTTTTAATCCCAGAGAGCAGTTCTTC.

This chain connects TRBV7-6 to TRBJ2-7, with D maybe TRBD1 (5 bases). The CDR3 is 14 amino acids. Germline-derived CDR1 and CDR2 are SGHVS and FNYEAQ. Trimming pared 1 base from V and 6 bases from J, leaving 13 bases between. The CDR3: CASSLGKGIGEQYF. CDR3 in DNA: TGTGCCAGCAGCTTAGGAAAGGGGATCGGCGAGCAGTACTTC.

The rearrangement links TRBV12-3 or TRBV12-4 to TRBJ2-7; D is ambiguous. V was trimmed by 1 base and J by 5 bases, leaving 12 bases between them. CDR3 size: 14 residues. This chain's CDR3 is CASSLGTSWNEQYF. The CDR3 bases are TGTGCCAGCAGTTTAGGGACCTCGTGGAACGAGCAGTACTTC.

This clonotype was seen only a few times. In DNA, the CDR3 is TGTGCCACCAGTGATTTCGGGATGAATGAGCAGTTCTTC. Translation: CATSDFGMNEQFF. The V call is TRBV24-1, the J call TRBJ2-1; TRBD2 might be the D (5 bases). CDR3 length equals 13 residues. V was cut by 1 base and J by 7 bases, with 7 bases left in between. CDR1 and CDR2 from the germline V gene are KGHDR and SFDVKD.

The CDR3 DNA follows: TGTGCCAGCAGCTTAGTGGGGACTACTGCACACAATGAGCAGTTCTTC. Translating gives CASSLVGTTAHNEQFF. The rearrangement joins TRBV7-9 to TRBJ2-1, with 7 bases identical to TRBD2. Trimming took 1 base from V and 5 from J; bases not matched to a gene: 8. This CDR3 region has 16 residues. The V gene's germline CDR1 is SEHNR and CDR2 FQNEAQ (reference sequence).

This clonotype was observed a few times. The chain links TRBV4-2 to TRBJ1-5; the match to TRBD1 covers 7 bases. V shed 2 bases, J shed 7 bases, and the junction held 8 bases outside the gene matches. The CDR3 has 15 amino acids. The germline CDR1 and CDR2 sequences are LGHNA and YNFKEQ. The CDR3 nucleotides are TGTGCCAGCAGCCAATCGACAGGGTGGGAGCAGCCCCAGCATTTT. It is translated as CASSQSTGWEQPQHF.

This clonotype was observed many times. The chain combines TRBV7-8 with TRBJ2-2, with D uncertain. The CDR3 runs to 12 residues. The V end lost 5 bases, the J end lost 7 bases, and 8 bases lay between the germline ends. The germline V gene encodes CDR1 SGHVS and CDR2 FQNEAQ. The CDR3 region is CASSVQGGELFF. CDR3 sequence (DNA): TGTGCCAGCAGCGTTCAAGGCGGGGAGCTGTTTTTT.

This clonotype was seen more than once but under ten times. The V and J genes are TRBV3-1 and TRBJ2-3; 7 bases line up with TRBD2. Per the germline V gene, CDR1 is LGHDT and CDR2 is YNNKEL (reference sequence). V was pared by 1 base and J by 6 bases, with 10 bases of the junction left unmatched. The CDR3 is 16 amino acids. The DNA of the CDR3 is TGTGCCAGCAGCCAAGTCTGGGCGGGAGAAATGGATACGCAGTATTTT. The encoded protein is CASSQVWAGEMDTQYF.

This clonotype has at least ten counts. This chain joins TRBV7-9 and TRBJ2-1, with D possibly TRBD1 on 6 matching bases. Trimming took 6 bases from V and 1 from J, leaving 16 bases between them. Germline CDR1 reads SEHNR; CDR2 reads FQNEAQ (reference sequence). The CDR3 is 16 amino acids. The CDR3 protein is CASSPQGPFSYNEQFF. CDR3 in DNA: TGTGCCAGCAGTCCTCAGGGGCCCTTTTCCTACAATGAGCAGTTCTTC.

This clonotype was detected many times. The chain is built from TRBV3-1 and TRBJ2-2; 7 bases match TRBD2. Germline V gene sequence: CDR1 LGHDT, CDR2 YNNKEL (reference sequence). CDR3 length equals 16 residues. V gave up 2 bases and J gave up 1 base; unmatched junction bases: 4. DNA of the CDR3: TGTGCCAGCAGCCAACGACTAGCAAGGAACACCGGGGAGCTGTTTTTT. Residues: CASSQRLARNTGELFF. The whole variable domain, filled in from reference TRBV3-1 and TRBJ2-2, reads DTAVSQTPKYLVTQMGNDKSIKCEQNLGHDTMYWYKQDSKKFLKIMFSYNNKELIINETVPNRFSPKSPDKAHLNLHINSLELGDSAVYFCASSQRLARNTGELFFGEGSRLTVL.

This clonotype was seen a handful of times. The chain joins TRBV27 to TRBJ2-1; 13 nucleotides align to TRBD2. Germline V gives CDR1 MNHEY, CDR2 SMNVEV (reference sequence). The V segment lost 3 bases and the J segment 12 bases; nucleotides outside the gene matches: 11. CDR3 length equals 16 residues. CDR3 nucleotides: TGTGCCAGCAGTTTCCTAGGGACTAGCGGGACCCTTTGGCAGTTCTTC. Translating gives CASSFLGTSGTLWQFF.

The rearrangement uses TRBV9 and TRBJ1-1; D might be TRBD1 (5 bases). The CDR3 is 14 amino acids. CDR1 and CDR2 (germline): SGDLS, YYNGEE. V dropped 0 bases and J dropped 7 bases, with 13 bases sitting between them. In DNA form, the CDR3 reads TGTGCCAGCAGCGTAGTCACCCAACAGGATGAAGCTTTCTTT. Translating gives CASSVVTQQDEAFF.

Only a few counts were recorded for this clonotype. This chain joins TRBV2 and TRBJ2-5; 8 bases map to TRBD1. Germline V gene sequence: CDR1 SNHLY, CDR2 FYNNEI. There are 16 residues in the CDR3. V shed 8 bases and J 4 bases; nucleotides not matched to a gene: 15. As DNA, the CDR3 is TGTGCCAGCGGAACCTCTCCAGGGGGCTACGGAGAGACCCAGTACTTC. Protein product: CASGTSPGGYGETQYF. The full variable domain, in which reference TRBV2 and TRBJ2-5 provide the parts outside the CDR3, is EPEVTQTPSHQVTQMGQEVILRCVPISNHLYFYWYRQILGQKVEFLVSFYNNEISEKSEIFDDQFSVERPDGSNFTLKIRSTKLEDSAMYFCASGTSPGGYGETQYFGPGTRLLVL.

V is TRBV5-1 and J is TRBJ2-1, with D possibly called TRBD1 or TRBD2 (7 bases each). The CDR3 is made up of 15 amino acids. CDR1 is SGHRS and CDR2 is YFSETQ in the germline V gene. V was cut by 2 bases and J by 4 bases, with 13 bases left in between. CDR3 coding DNA: TGCGCCAGCAGCTTCAGGGGGGGCGATTACAATGAGCAGTTCTTC. Its translation: CASSFRGGDYNEQFF.

This clonotype came up many times. The chain has TRBV25-1 and TRBJ2-5; D unresolved. Germline V gene lookup returns CDR1 MGHDK and CDR2 SYGVNS. The CDR3 has 17 amino acids. Between the trimmed V and J ends, which lost 0 bases and 5 bases, there was a span of 19 bases. This CDR3 reads CASSEYLGWGNAETQYF. The CDR3 DNA sequence: TGTGCCAGCAGTGAATATCTAGGGTGGGGTAACGCGGAGACCCAGTACTTC.

This clonotype has more than one count but fewer than ten. The genes are TRBV6-2 or TRBV6-3 and TRBJ2-7; a weak D match, TRBD2 (7 bases). V was trimmed by 6 bases and J by 0 bases, leaving 21 bases between them. This CDR3 is 17 amino acids long. The germline V gene has CDR1 MNHEY and CDR2 SVGEGT. The CDR3 DNA follows: TGTGCCAGCAGCCTTGGGCTCCGGGGGGACACCTCCTACGAGCAGTACTTC. Its protein product is CASSLGLRGDTSYEQYF.

The table lists this clonotype with many counts. J is TRBJ2-3 and V is TRBV19; D gene unclear. V shed 3 bases and J shed 3 bases, with 10 bases lying between them. Looked up from germline, CDR1 is LNHDA and CDR2 is SQIVND (reference sequence). The CDR3 has 14 amino acids. CDR3 region: CASSMYVRTDTQYF. CDR3 DNA: TGTGCCAGTAGTATGTATGTAAGAACAGATACGCAGTATTTT. Looking up the rest from reference TRBV19 and TRBJ2-3 gives the full variable domain: DGGITQSPKYLFRKEGQNVTLSCEQNLNHDAMYWYRQDPGQGLRLIYYSQIVNDFQKGDIAEGYSVSREKKESFPLTVTSAQKNPTAFYLCASSMYVRTDTQYFGPGTRLTVL.

The rearrangement uses TRBV12-3 or TRBV12-4 and TRBJ1-2, with TRBD1 as a possible D gene (5 bases). V lost 8 bases to trimming and J lost 4 bases, with 20 bases between them. The CDR3 totals 15 residues. As DNA, the CDR3 is TGTGCCAGCCAGGGAGAGGGGCTCCCGGTCTATGGCTACACCTTC. Translation gives CASQGEGLPVYGYTF.

This clonotype occurred a few times. The chain couples TRBV6-5 to TRBJ2-1; D not certain. The CDR3 contains 14 residues. V was clipped by 0 bases and J by 8 bases, with 11 bases between them. Germline CDR1 reads MNHEY; CDR2 reads SVGAGI. CDR3 DNA sequence: TGTGCCAGCAGTTACTCGAACGCTGGGGATGAGCAGTTCTTC. This translates into CASSYSNAGDEQFF.

This clonotype was counted many times. The chain carries TRBV7-9 and TRBJ2-7, with D hard to call. This CDR3 contains 12 residues. Per the germline V gene, CDR1 is SEHNR and CDR2 is FQNEAQ (reference sequence). Between the trimmed V and J ends, which lost 10 bases and 0 bases, there was a span of 10 bases. This CDR3 reads CATLSFSYEQYF. In DNA form, the CDR3 reads TGTGCCACTCTAAGTTTCTCCTACGAGCAGTACTTC.

V usage is TRBV20-1 and J usage is TRBJ2-3, with 11 bases fitting TRBD2. Unmatched junction bases numbered 11, after V lost 6 bases and J lost 3 bases. This CDR3 comprises 16 residues. The germline CDR1 and CDR2 sequences are DFQATT and SNEGSKA (reference sequence). CDR3 coding DNA: TGCAGTGCCCACAGTGCGACTAGCGGGGATACAGATACGCAGTATTTT. Protein product: CSAHSATSGDTDTQYF.

At least ten counts were recorded for this clonotype. V and J are TRBV10-3 and TRBJ1-2, with a possible D match to TRBD1 (6 bases). Trimming removed 6 bases at V and 8 bases at J, with 16 bases between. CDR3 size: 13 residues. Germline CDR1 is ENHRY and CDR2 is SYGVKD. CDR3 sequence: CAIRTRGPEGYTF. DNA of the CDR3: TGTGCCATCAGGACGCGGGGGCCAGAGGGCTACACCTTC.